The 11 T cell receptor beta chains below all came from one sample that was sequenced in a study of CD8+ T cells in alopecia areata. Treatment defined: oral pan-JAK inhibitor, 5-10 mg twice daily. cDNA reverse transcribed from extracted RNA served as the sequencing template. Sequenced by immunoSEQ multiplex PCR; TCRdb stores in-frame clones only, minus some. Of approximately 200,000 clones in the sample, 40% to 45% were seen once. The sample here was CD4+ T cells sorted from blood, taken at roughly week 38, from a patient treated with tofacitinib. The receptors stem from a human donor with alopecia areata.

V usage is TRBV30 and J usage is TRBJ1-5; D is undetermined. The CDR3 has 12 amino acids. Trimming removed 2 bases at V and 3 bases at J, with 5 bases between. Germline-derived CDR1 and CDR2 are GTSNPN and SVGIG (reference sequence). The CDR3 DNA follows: TGTGCCTGGAGTCGGGACAATCAGCCCCAGCATTTT. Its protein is CAWSRDNQPQHF.

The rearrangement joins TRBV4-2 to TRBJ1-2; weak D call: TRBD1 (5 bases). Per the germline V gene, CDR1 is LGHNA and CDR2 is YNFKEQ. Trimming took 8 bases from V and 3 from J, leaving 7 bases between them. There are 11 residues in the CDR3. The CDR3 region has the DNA TGTGCCAGCGAAGGGGACTATGGCTACACCTTC. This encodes CASEGDYGYTF.

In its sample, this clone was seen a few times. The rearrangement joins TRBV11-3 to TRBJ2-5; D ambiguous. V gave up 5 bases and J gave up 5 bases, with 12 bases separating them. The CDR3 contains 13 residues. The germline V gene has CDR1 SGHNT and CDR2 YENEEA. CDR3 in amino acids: CASSLITWETQYF. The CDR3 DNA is TGTGCCAGCAGCCTAATCACCTGGGAGACCCAGTACTTC.

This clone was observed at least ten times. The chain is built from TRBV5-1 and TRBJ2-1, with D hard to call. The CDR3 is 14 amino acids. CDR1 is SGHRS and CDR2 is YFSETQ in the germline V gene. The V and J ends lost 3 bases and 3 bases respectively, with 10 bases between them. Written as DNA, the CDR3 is TGCGCCAGCAGCTCGGACGGATACTACAATGAGCAGTTCTTC. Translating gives CASSSDGYYNEQFF.

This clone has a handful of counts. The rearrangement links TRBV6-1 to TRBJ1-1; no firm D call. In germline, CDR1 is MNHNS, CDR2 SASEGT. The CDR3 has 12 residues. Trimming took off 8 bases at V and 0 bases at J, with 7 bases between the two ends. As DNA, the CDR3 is TGTGCCAGCTGCCGGATGAACACTGAAGCTTTCTTT. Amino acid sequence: CASCRMNTEAFF.

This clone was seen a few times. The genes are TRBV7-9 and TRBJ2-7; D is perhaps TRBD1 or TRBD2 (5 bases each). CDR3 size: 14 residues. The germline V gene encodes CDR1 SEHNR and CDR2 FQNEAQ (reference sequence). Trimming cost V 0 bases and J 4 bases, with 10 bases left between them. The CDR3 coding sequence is TGTGCCAGCAGCTTAGCCCTAGAGGGGTACGAGCAGTACTTC. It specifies CASSLALEGYEQYF.

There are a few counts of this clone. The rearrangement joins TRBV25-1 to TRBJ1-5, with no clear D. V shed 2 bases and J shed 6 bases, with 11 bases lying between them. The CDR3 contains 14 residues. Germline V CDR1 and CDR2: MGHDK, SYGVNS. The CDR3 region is CASSETRVGQPQHF. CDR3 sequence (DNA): TGTGCCAGCAGTGAAACGAGGGTGGGTCAGCCCCAGCATTTT.

The CDR3 spells CASSSTTGFPTEAFF. CDR3 nucleotide sequence: TGTGCCAGCAGCTCAACTACGGGATTCCCCACTGAAGCTTTCTTT. The chain employs TRBV7-2 and TRBJ1-1; D remains unclear. The V end was cut by 4 bases, the J end by 4 bases, with 16 bases between. Looked up from germline, CDR1 is SGHTA and CDR2 is FQGNSA. The CDR3 spans 15 residues.

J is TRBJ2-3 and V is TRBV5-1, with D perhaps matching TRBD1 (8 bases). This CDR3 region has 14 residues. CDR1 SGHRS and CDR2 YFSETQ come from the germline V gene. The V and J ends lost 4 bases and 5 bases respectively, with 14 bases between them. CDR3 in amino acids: CASSPDREGDTQYF. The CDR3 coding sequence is TGCGCCAGCAGCCCGGACAGGGAGGGAGATACGCAGTATTTT.

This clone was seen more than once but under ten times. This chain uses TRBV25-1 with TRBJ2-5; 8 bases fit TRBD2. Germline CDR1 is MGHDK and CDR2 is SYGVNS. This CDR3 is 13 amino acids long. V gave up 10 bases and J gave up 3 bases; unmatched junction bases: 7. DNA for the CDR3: TGTGCCACTCGTCATAGCGGGGAAGAGACCCAGTACTTC. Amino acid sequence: CATRHSGEETQYF. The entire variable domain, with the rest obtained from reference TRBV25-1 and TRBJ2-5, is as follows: EADIYQTPRYLVIGTGKKITLECSQTMGHDKMYWYQQDPGMELHLIHYSYGVNSTEKGDLSSESTVSRIRTEHFPLTLESARPSHTSQYLCATRHSGEETQYFGPGTRLLVL.

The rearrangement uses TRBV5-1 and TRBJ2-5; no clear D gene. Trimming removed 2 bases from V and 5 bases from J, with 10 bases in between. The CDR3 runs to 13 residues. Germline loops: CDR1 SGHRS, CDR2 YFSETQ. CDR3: CASSLRSLETQYF. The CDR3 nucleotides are TGCGCCAGCAGCTTACGATCTCTGGAGACCCAGTACTTC.